One and the same sample provided the 17 T cell receptor beta chains below, sequenced in a study of post-analysis software for immune sequencing data. These TCRs' antigens remain unknown. General study results and limits: There were five TRBV segments more frequent in patients than controls, and TRBV5-6, TRBV5-1 and TRBV20-1 were among them.

TCR beta libraries were prepared from cDNA with unique molecular identifiers. TCRdb recomputed calls from the PCR reads with MiXCR, one row per CDR3 protein. The top ten clones hold over 9% of a sample with 600,000 to 750,000 distinct CDR3 sequences, roughly three fifths of them seen once. Sequencing input: blood. These TCRs come from a girl aged 2 to 10 with multiple sclerosis.

This clonotype was picked up a small number of times. The rearrangement links TRBV10-3 to TRBJ2-1; 13 nucleotides agree with TRBD2. The V gene end was trimmed by 6 bases and the J gene end by 7 bases; junction bases not matched to a gene: 6. Germline lookup yields CDR1 ENHRY and CDR2 SYGVKD. This CDR3 contains 15 residues. In DNA form, the CDR3 reads TGTGCCATCAGCGGACTAGCGGGAGCCGGGAATGAGCAGTTCTTC. Its protein is CAISGLAGAGNEQFF.

This clonotype was found once. This chain joins TRBV29-1 and TRBJ2-5; D may match TRBD1 or TRBD2 (5 bases each). The CDR3 loop spans 15 amino acids. Trimming took off 7 bases at V and 5 bases at J, with 23 bases between the two ends. Germline-derived CDR1 and CDR2 are SQVTM and ANQGSEA. The CDR3 region is CSGLPGPRREETQYF. As DNA, the CDR3 is TGCAGCGGCCTACCGGGACCGAGAAGGGAGGAGACCCAGTACTTC. The whole variable domain, remainder taken from reference TRBV29-1 and TRBJ2-5, is SAVISQKPSRDICQRGTSLTIQCQVDSQVTMMFWYRQQPGQSLTLIATANQGSEATYESGFVIDKFPISRPNLTFSTLTVSNMSPEDSSIYLCSGLPGPRREETQYFGPGTRLLVL.

This clonotype turned up a few times. CDR3 sequence: CASSLSAGTYEQYF. In DNA form, the CDR3 reads TGTGCCAGCAGTTTATCCGCGGGGACCTACGAGCAGTACTTC. This chain links TRBV27 with TRBJ2-7; D possibly corresponds to TRBD2 (6 bases). Looked up from germline, CDR1 is MNHEY and CDR2 is SMNVEV (reference sequence). The germline V and J ends were trimmed by 0 bases and 2 bases, with 8 bases remaining between them. The CDR3 consists of 14 residues.

This chain joins TRBV10-3 and TRBJ2-4, with D tentatively TRBD1 (5 bases). CDR1 and CDR2 (germline): ENHRY, SYGVKD. The CDR3 contains 14 residues. The V gene lost 0 bases and the J gene lost 14 bases, with 17 bases spanning the gap. CDR3 bases: TGTGCCATCAGTGAGTCTGGATTTAGGGGCGAGAAGTACTTC. It is translated as CAISESGFRGEKYF.

This clonotype was counted only a few times. The chain couples TRBV12-3 or TRBV12-4 to TRBJ2-1, with TRBD2 matching 10 bases. The CDR3 extends over 15 amino acids. The V segment lost 5 bases and the J segment 7 bases; nucleotides outside the gene matches: 8. The chain's CDR3 is CASSPTSGMVNEQFF. CDR3 nucleotide sequence: TGTGCCAGCAGTCCCACTAGCGGGATGGTGAATGAGCAGTTCTTC.

The chain couples TRBV24-1 to TRBJ2-1, with 7 bases fitting TRBD2. The trim removed 2 bases at V and 10 bases at J, leaving 1 base unmatched. The germline V gene encodes CDR1 KGHDR and CDR2 SFDVKD. The CDR3 runs to 12 residues. CDR3 loop: CATSDYGREQFF. The CDR3 DNA reads as TGTGCCACCAGTGATTACGGGAGGGAGCAGTTCTTC.

This chain connects TRBV2 to TRBJ1-1; D gene uncertain. Germline lookup yields CDR1 SNHLY and CDR2 FYNNEI. The V end lost 4 bases, the J end lost 6 bases, and 9 bases lay between the germline ends. The CDR3 has 12 amino acids. The chain's CDR3 is CASSVDIPEAFF. The CDR3 nucleotides read TGTGCCAGCAGTGTCGATATACCTGAAGCTTTCTTT.

The chain uses TRBV19 and TRBJ2-5; the D is unclear. The germline V gene has CDR1 LNHDA and CDR2 SQIVND (reference sequence). The CDR3 is made up of 12 amino acids. Trimming took 5 bases from V and 3 from J, leaving 7 bases between them. CDR3: CASSWPKETQYF. CDR3 bases: TGTGCCAGTAGTTGGCCTAAAGAGACCCAGTACTTC.

The V gene is TRBV20-1, the J gene TRBJ2-5; D ambiguous. V lost 3 bases and J 2 bases, leaving 10 bases between the germline ends. CDR1 is DFQATT, CDR2 SNEGSKA, per germline (reference sequence). The CDR3 has 13 amino acids. In DNA, the CDR3 is TGCAGTGCTAGTAGGGAACAGCAAGAGACCCAGTACTTC. It specifies CSASREQQETQYF.

This clonotype was seen a handful of times. The CDR3 DNA sequence: TGTGCCAGCAGCGAGACAGGGGTCGATGAGCAGTTCTTC. Its translation is CASSETGVDEQFF. This rearrangement joins TRBV3-1 to TRBJ2-1; 8 positions match TRBD1. The V gene's germline CDR1 is LGHDT and CDR2 YNNKEL (reference sequence). CDR3 size: 13 residues. V was clipped by 5 bases and J by 8 bases; unmatched bases: 5.

The rearrangement links TRBV24-1 to TRBJ2-1; D might be TRBD1 (5 bases). The CDR3 length is 15 residues. CDR1 and CDR2 (germline): KGHDR, SFDVKD. V was shortened by 3 bases and J by 7 bases, with 15 bases between the two germline ends. The CDR3 loop reads CATSDARVDGNEQFF. CDR3 bases: TGTGCCACCAGTGATGCCAGGGTCGACGGGAATGAGCAGTTCTTC.

The chain recombines TRBV3-1 with TRBJ1-2, with 7 nucleotides matching TRBD1. The CDR3 is made up of 14 amino acids. Losses at the gene ends were 0 bases for V and 8 bases for J; bases not matched to a gene: 6. Germline CDR1 LGHDT, CDR2 YNNKEL (reference sequence). CDR3 amino acids: CASSQDEQGRGYTF. In nucleotides, the CDR3 is TGTGCCAGCAGCCAAGATGAACAGGGGAGAGGCTACACCTTC. Full variable domain (missing parts from reference TRBV3-1 and TRBJ1-2): DTAVSQTPKYLVTQMGNDKSIKCEQNLGHDTMYWYKQDSKKFLKIMFSYNNKELIINETVPNRFSPKSPDKAHLNLHINSLELGDSAVYFCASSQDEQGRGYTFGSGTRLTVV.

This chain links TRBV2 with TRBJ2-4; maybe TRBD1 (5 bases). CDR1 and CDR2 (germline): SNHLY, FYNNEI. V lost 0 bases and J lost 5, with 5 bases in between. The CDR3 is made up of 13 amino acids. The CDR3 sequence is CASSEAGENIQYF. CDR3 in DNA: TGTGCCAGCAGTGAAGCAGGGGAAAACATTCAGTACTTC.

The V call is TRBV20-1, the J call TRBJ2-1; 7 nucleotides match TRBD2. The CDR3 length is 15 residues. The V gene's germline CDR1 is DFQATT and CDR2 SNEGSKA (reference sequence). The trim removed 8 bases at V and 2 bases at J, leaving 12 bases unmatched. CDR3 nucleotide sequence: TGCAGTAGTCCCCGGGCTAGCGGACCCTACAATGAGCAGTTCTTC. The encoded protein is CSSPRASGPYNEQFF.

This clonotype was seen only a few times. CDR3 protein: CSARDRRSATNEQYF. The CDR3 DNA reads as TGCAGTGCTAGAGACAGGAGGTCAGCCACCAACGAGCAGTACTTC. The chain employs TRBV20-1 and TRBJ2-7, with D possibly TRBD2 on 5 matching bases. The CDR3 contains 15 residues. V lost 0 bases, J lost 5 bases, and 17 bases lay in between. Germline V CDR1 and CDR2: DFQATT, SNEGSKA (reference sequence).

The V call is TRBV5-1, the J call TRBJ2-4, with a tentative D call TRBD2 (6 bases). Trimming shortened V by 0 bases and J by 7 bases, and 11 bases separated the two germline ends. This CDR3 region has 14 residues. In germline, CDR1 is SGHRS, CDR2 YFSETQ. In nucleotides, the CDR3 is TGCGCCAGCAGCTTGGAGGTAGGGAGGAACATTCAGTACTTC. Translating gives CASSLEVGRNIQYF.

A note on this clonotype: A read error may produce the germline difference seen at one junction end. The rearrangement joins TRBV4-1 to TRBJ1-5, with TRBD1 identical over 7 bases. CDR1 and CDR2 from the germline V gene are MGHRA and YSYEKL. The CDR3 length is 18 residues. The CDR3 sequence is CASSQGSTGSLGNQPQHF. For the CDR3, the DNA is TGCGCCAGCAGTCAAGGGTCGACAGGGTCTTTGGGCAATCAGCCCCAGCATTTT.